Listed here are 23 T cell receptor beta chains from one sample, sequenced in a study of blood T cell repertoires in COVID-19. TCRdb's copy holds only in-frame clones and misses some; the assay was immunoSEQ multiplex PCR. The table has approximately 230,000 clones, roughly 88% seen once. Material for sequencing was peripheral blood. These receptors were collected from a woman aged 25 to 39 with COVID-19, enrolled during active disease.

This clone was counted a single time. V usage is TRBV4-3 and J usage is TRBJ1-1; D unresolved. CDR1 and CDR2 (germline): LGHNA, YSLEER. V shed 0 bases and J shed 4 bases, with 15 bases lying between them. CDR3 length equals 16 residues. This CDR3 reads CASSQDPGSSSTEAFF. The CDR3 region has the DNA TGCGCCAGCAGCCAAGATCCGGGTTCGAGCTCCACTGAAGCTTTCTTT.

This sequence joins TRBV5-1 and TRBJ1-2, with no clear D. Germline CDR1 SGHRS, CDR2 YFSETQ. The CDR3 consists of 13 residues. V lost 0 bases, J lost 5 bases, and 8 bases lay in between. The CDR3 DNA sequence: TGCGCCAGCAGCTTGGGGGCAGCTTATGGCTACACCTTC. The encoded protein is CASSLGAAYGYTF.

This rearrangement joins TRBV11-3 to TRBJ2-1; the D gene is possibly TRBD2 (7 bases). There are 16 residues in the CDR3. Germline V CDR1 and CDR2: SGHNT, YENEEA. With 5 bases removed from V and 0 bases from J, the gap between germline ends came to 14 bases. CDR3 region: CASSPRGTNSYNEQFF. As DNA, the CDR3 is TGTGCCAGCAGCCCGAGGGGGACTAACTCCTACAATGAGCAGTTCTTC. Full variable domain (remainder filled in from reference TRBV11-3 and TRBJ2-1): EAGVVQSPRYKIIEKKQPVAFWCNPISGHNTLYWYLQNLGQGPELLIRYENEEAVDDSQLPKDRFSAERLKGVDSTLKIQPAELGDSAVYLCASSPRGTNSYNEQFFGPGTRLTVL.

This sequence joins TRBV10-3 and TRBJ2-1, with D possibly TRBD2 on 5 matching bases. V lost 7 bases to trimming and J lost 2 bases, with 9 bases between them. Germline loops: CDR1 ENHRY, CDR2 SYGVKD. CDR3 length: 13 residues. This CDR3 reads CAITRDPYNEQFF. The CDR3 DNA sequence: TGTGCCATCACCCGGGATCCCTACAATGAGCAGTTCTTC.

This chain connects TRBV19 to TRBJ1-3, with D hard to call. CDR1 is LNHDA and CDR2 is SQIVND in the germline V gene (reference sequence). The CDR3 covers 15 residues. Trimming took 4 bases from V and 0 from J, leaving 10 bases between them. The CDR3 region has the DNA TGTGCCAGTAGTACCCTTCAGGACTCTGGAAACACCATATATTTT. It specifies CASSTLQDSGNTIYF.

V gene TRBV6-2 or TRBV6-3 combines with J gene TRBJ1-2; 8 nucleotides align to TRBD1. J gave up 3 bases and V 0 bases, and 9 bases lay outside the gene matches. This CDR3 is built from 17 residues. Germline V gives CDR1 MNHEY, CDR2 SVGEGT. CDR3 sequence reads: CASSYSGTGPAHYGYTF. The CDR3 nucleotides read TGTGCCAGCAGTTACTCCGGGACAGGACCAGCTCACTATGGCTACACCTTC.

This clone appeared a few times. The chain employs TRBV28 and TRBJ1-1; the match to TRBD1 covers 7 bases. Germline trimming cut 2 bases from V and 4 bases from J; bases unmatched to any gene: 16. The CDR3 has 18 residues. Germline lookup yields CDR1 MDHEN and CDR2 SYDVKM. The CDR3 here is CASSLGRGQYLGSTEAFF. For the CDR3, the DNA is TGTGCCAGCAGTTTAGGTAGGGGACAGTATTTGGGGAGCACTGAAGCTTTCTTT.

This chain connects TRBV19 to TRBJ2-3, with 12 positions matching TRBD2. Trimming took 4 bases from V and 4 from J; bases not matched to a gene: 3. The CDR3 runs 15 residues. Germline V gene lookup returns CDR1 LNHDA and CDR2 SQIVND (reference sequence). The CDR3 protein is CASSNGLAGPDTQYF. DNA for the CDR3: TGTGCCAGTAGTAATGGACTAGCGGGGCCAGATACGCAGTATTTT.

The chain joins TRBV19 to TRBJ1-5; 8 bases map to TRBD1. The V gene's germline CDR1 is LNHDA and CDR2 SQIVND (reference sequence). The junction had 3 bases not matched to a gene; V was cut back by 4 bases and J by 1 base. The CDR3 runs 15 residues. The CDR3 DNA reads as TGTGCCAGTAGTAACAGGGGGTACAGCAATCAGCCCCAGCATTTT. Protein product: CASSNRGYSNQPQHF.

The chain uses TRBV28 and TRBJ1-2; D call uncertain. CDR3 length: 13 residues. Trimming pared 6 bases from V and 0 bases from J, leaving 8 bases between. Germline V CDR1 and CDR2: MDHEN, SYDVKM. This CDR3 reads CASRRNSNYGYTF. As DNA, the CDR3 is TGTGCCAGCAGGAGAAACTCTAACTATGGCTACACCTTC.

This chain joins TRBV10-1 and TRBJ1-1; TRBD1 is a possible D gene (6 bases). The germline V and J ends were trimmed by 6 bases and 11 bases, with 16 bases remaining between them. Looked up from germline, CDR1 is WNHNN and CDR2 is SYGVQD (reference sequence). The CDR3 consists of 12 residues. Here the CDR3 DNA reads TGCGCCAGCAGCGATCCGGGACATGAGGCTTTCTTT. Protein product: CASSDPGHEAFF.

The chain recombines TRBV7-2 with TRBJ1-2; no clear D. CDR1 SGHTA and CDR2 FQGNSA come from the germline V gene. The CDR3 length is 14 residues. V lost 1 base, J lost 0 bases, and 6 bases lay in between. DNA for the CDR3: TGTGCCAGCAGCTTAGACGGGGCTAACTATGGCTACACCTTC. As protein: CASSLDGANYGYTF.

The CDR3 DNA is TGTGCCAGCAGAGGGGAAAGCCCTAGACTCTCTGGGGCCAACGTCCTGACTTTC. Its translation: CASRGESPRLSGANVLTF. V gene TRBV7-9 combines with J gene TRBJ2-6; possible D gene TRBD1, 5 bases. CDR3 length: 18 residues. Germline values: CDR1 SEHNR, CDR2 FQNEAQ (reference sequence). V was trimmed by 6 bases and J by 0 bases, leaving 18 bases between them.

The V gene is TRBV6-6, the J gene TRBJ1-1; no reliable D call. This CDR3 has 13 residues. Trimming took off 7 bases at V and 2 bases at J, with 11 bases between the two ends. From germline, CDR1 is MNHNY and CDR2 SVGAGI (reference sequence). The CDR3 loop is CASIGGPNTEAFF. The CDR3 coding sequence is TGTGCCAGCATTGGAGGGCCCAACACTGAAGCTTTCTTT.

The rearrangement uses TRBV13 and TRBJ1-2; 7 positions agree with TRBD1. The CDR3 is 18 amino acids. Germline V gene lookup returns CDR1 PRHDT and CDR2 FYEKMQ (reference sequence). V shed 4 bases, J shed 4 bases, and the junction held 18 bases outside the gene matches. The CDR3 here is CASSSRFRTGDWGYGYTF. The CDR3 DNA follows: TGTGCCAGCAGCTCTCGCTTTCGAACAGGGGACTGGGGCTATGGCTACACCTTC.

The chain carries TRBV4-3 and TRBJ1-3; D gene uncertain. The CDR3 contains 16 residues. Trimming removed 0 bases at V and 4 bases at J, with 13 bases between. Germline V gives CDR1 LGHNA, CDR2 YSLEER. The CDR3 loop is CASSQELGGVGNTIYF. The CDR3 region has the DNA TGCGCCAGCAGCCAAGAATTAGGCGGGGTGGGAAACACCATATATTTT.

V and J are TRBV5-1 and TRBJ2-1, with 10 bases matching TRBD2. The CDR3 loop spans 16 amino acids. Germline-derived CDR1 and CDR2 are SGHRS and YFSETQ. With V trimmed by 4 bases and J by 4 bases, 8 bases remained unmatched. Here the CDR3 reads CASSPGTSDLYNEQFF. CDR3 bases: TGCGCCAGCAGCCCAGGGACTAGCGATTTATACAATGAGCAGTTCTTC.

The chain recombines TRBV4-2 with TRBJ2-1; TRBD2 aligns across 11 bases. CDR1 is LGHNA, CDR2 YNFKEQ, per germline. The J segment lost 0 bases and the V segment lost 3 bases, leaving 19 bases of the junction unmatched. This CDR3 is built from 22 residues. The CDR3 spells CASSHPGPLAGGLQSSYNEQFF. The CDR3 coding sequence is TGTGCCAGCAGCCACCCCGGCCCCCTAGCGGGGGGCCTACAAAGCTCCTACAATGAGCAGTTCTTC.

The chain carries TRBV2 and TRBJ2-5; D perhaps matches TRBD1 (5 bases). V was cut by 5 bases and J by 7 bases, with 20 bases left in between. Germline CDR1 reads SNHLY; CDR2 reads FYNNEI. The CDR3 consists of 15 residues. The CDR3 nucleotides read TGTGCCAGCAGTCTACAGACAGTCCGCGTGGGGACCCAGTACTTC. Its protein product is CASSLQTVRVGTQYF. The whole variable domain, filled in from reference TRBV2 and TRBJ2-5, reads EPEVTQTPSHQVTQMGQEVILRCVPISNHLYFYWYRQILGQKVEFLVSFYNNEISEKSEIFDDQFSVERPDGSNFTLKIRSTKLEDSAMYFCASSLQTVRVGTQYFGPGTRLLVL.

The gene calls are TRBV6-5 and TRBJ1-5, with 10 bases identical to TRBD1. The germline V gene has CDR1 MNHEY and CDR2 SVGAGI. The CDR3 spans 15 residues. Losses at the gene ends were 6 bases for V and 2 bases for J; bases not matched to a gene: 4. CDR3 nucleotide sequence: TGTGCCAGCAGACCCGGGACAGGGGGCAATCAGCCCCAGCATTTT. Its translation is CASRPGTGGNQPQHF.

In DNA, the CDR3 is TGTGCCAGCGGAGGCTCGGGATCCACAGATACGCAGTATTTT. Residues: CASGGSGSTDTQYF. The genes are TRBV9 and TRBJ2-3; the D gene is possibly TRBD2 (5 bases). This CDR3 region has 14 residues. CDR1 SGDLS and CDR2 YYNGEE come from the germline V gene. Trimming took off 7 bases at V and 2 bases at J, with 14 bases between the two ends.

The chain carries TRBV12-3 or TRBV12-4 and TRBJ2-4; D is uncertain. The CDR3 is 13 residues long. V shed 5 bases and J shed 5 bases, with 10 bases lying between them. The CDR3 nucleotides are TGTGCCAGCAGTAGCCCCAATCAAAACATTCAGTACTTC. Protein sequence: CASSSPNQNIQYF.

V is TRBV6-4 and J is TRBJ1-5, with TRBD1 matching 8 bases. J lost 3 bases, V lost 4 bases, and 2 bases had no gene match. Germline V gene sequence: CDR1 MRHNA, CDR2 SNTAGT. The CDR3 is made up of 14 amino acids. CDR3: CASSGQGTNQPQHF. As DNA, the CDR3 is TGTGCCAGCAGTGGACAGGGGACCAATCAGCCCCAGCATTTT.